Listed here is a single T cell receptor beta chain. Its antigen is unknown. At cycle 4 day 1, cycle 7 day 1, and baseline, blood was sampled. Produced via immunoSEQ multiplex PCR; TCRdb's table is partial and in-frame only. The sample lists about 63,000 clones; approximately 86% were seen once. This entry is derived from a study of OX40 agonist ivuxolimab in advanced cancers. Study-wide context: Two patients with cutaneous melanoma and one with hepatocellular carcinoma, three in total, showed partial responses. Study observations and caveats: CD4+ T cells averaged fewer expanded clones than CD8+ T cells.

CDR3 length: 18 amino acids. V trimming: 0 bases; J trimming: 2 bases; junction bases outside the gene matches: 13. Germline CDR1 is SGDLS and CDR2 is YYNGEE. Specimen: CD4+ or CD8+ T cells sorted from blood, collected in a trial of the OX40 agonist ivuxolimab. The TCR was taken from an adult with an advanced solid tumor such as melanoma, head and neck, liver or kidney cancer. This chain uses TRBV9 with TRBJ1-1, with 7 bases that match TRBD1. The CDR3 DNA reads as TGTGCCAGCAGCGTAGTGGCCTTAAGGGGGCGAATTAACACTGAAGCTTTCTTT. This sequence encodes CASSVVALRGRINTEAFF.